The sequence of this T cell receptor (beta chain) was determined in a study of T cells after yellow fever vaccination (dated by TCRdb to about 2019). With regard to the full study: Libraries from fractions with low cell numbers were prepared with the SMART-Seq v4 Ultra Low Input RNA kit. Bulk TCR alpha and beta repertoires were sequenced longitudinally to track T-cell clones before and after primary and booster YFV17D yellow fever vaccination. Two healthy male donors made up the cohort, one aged 18 to 29 years and the other aged 30 to 40 years. Blood samples were taken at several timepoints before and after primary and secondary immunization, and bulk PBMC replicates and cell subsets were isolated. The full study reports these points: Computational filtering was needed because FACS-sorted repertoires could contain abundant contaminating clonotypes from the bulk population. Because only two donors were included in the study, the extent to which the findings can be generalized is limited. Compared with the primary T-cell response, the secondary T-cell response was faster but weaker, reaching its peak on day 5 rather than on day 15. A small share of clonotypes occurred in both CD4 and CD8 compartments, likely arising from convergent recombination. Most clones expanded after primary vaccination were re-detected after the booster (around 96% of CD4 and around 86% of CD8), suggesting broad memory maintenance.

The intended sense of this specimen's treatment or condition label: live attenuated yellow fever vaccine strain. PBMCs were isolated from peripheral blood using a standard Ficoll-Paque protocol. Dynabeads CD4 and CD8 positive selection kits were used to isolate CD4 and CD8 T-cell fractions. TriZol was used to extract RNA from bulk PBMCs, from CD4 and CD8 fractions, and from dextramer-positive and dextramer-negative fractions. This clonotype occurred many times. What antigen it recognizes has not been identified. Per-base qualities were not stored, and no clone one base away is much larger. For sequencing, an Illumina NovaSeq 6000 was employed. Synthesis of TCR cDNA relied on 5'RACE template switching, a step that introduced a universal primer site along with unique molecular identifiers. Priming for cDNA synthesis came from both the TCR alpha and TCR beta constant segments. Two PCR steps were used to amplify libraries, with sample barcodes and sequencing adapters being added in the second step. Sequencing of libraries was performed on Illumina HiSeq 2500 (2x100 bp) or NovaSeq (2x150 bp). Under the source paper's analysis protocol: Demultiplexing of reads and collapsing into UMI consensus sequences were performed with MIGEC, and V(D)J alignment was carried out with MiXCR. Vaccine-responding clonotypes were defined with edgeR using replicate PBMC samples, requiring FDR below 0.01 and a log2 fold change above 5 up to day 15. Bulk clonotypes were assigned CD4 or CD8 identity according to which sequenced CD4 or CD8 repertoire held them at higher abundance. The public reads were reprocessed in TCRdb via fastp at Q25 and MiXCR, keeping in-frame beta chains. Each CDR3 protein appears once, grouped with its most common genes and DNA. TCRdb, rather than the study authors, made the V and J calls. In all, the sample holds some 260,000 distinct CDR3 sequences, and around 5.3% of those were seen once. The ten largest clones take up about 3.5% of the sample.

Trimming removed 0 bases from V and 3 bases from J, leaving 14 bases between the germline ends. The CDR3 covers 17 residues, taking in both the cysteine and the phenylalanine. Just CDR3 DNA is preserved here, 51 bases in frame from base 1. CDR1 and CDR2 were assigned from the germline V gene as SGHVS and FQNEAQ. The specimen comprised CD4+ T cells sorted from PBMCs, sampled on the day of the yellow fever booster vaccination. The clonotype originates from a man between 18 and 29 years old who received the YFV17D yellow fever vaccine. The receptor chain draws on TRBV7-8 and TRBJ2-2; TRBD2 might be the D gene, on 5 matching bases. The sequenced DNA is TGTGCCAGCAGCTTAGCCCGCTCGGGGTTCGACACCGGGGAGCTGTTTTTT. Protein translation: CASSLARSGFDTGELFF.